This T cell receptor beta chain was retrieved from a study of blood T cell repertoires in COVID-19. Study-level background: The United States, Italy and Spain were the sources of the acute and convalescent COVID-19 samples. Sources were T cells, B-cell-depleted T cells, or PBMCs; the material itself was cDNA or gDNA.

Produced via immunoSEQ multiplex PCR; TCRdb's table is partial and in-frame only. Here the sample spans about 390,000 clones, around 87% being singletons. Germline V gene sequence: CDR1 LNHDA, CDR2 SQIVND (reference sequence). V lost 5 bases and J lost 2, with 16 bases in between. CDR3 size: 15 residues. One Seattle source followed patients from active infection through their disease course. Material: peripheral blood. V is TRBV19 and J is TRBJ2-7, with a possible D match to TRBD1 (5 bases). The sequence was obtained from a woman aged 60-75 years with COVID-19, enrolled during active disease. CDR3 nucleotide sequence: TGTGCCAGTAGTTATGGAGCAGGGTTTGCCTACGAGCAGTACTTC. Translation gives CASSYGAGFAYEQYF.